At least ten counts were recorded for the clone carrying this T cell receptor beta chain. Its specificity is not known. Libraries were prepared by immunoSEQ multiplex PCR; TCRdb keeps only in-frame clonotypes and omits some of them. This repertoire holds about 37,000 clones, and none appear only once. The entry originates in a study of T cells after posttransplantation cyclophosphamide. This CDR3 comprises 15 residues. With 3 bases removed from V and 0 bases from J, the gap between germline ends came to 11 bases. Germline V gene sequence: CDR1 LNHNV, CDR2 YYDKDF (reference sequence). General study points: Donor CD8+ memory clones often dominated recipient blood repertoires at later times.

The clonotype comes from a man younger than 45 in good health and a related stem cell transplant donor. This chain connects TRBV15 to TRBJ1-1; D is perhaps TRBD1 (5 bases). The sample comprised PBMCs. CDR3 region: CATSRGGALNTEAFF. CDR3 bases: TGTGCCACCAGCAGGGGGGGAGCCCTGAACACTGAAGCTTTCTTT.